Described below is a single T cell receptor (beta chain) sequence and its context. The data stem from a study of cytomegalovirus exposure and HLA in healthy donors. The primer mix had 60 Vbeta and 13 Jbeta primers. Authors' analysis steps: In a later analysis, some 10 million of tens of millions of unique beta chains occurred in at least two donors. Using immunoSEQ multiplex PCR, the repertoire was profiled, and TCRdb retains in-frame clones only, with some absent. V, J and clone size are taken as reported in that table, and D and trimming were inferred from the DNA itself. The data contain about 120,000 clones, around 80% of them singletons. V was cut by 6 bases and J by 0 bases, with 12 bases left in between. This CDR3 spans 14 amino acids. CDR1 is SNHLY, CDR2 FYNNEI, per germline.

Sequenced: PBMCs. The chain uses TRBV2 and TRBJ2-7; tentatively, D is TRBD1 (5 bases). This TCR was sampled from a female donor in good health and CMV-seronegative. This chain's CDR3 is CASSRTGSSYEQYF. CDR3 nucleotide sequence: TGTGCCAGCAGCAGAACAGGAAGCTCCTACGAGCAGTACTTC.